The 22 T cell receptor beta chains listed next were all sequenced from one sample in a study of Graves' ophthalmopathy and Graves' hyperthyroidism. CDR3 regions of TCR beta were amplified from RNA transcripts. RT-PCR in the first round used HTBI primers; a second-round multiplex PCR followed. TCRdb reprocessed the multiplex PCR reads via MiXCR and lists one record per CDR3 protein. This table has about 400,000 distinct CDR3 sequences, around 17% appearing once. The source material was peripheral blood. These receptors all stem from a woman between 18 and 30 years old with Graves' ophthalmopathy.

V and J are TRBV19 and TRBJ1-2, with 9 bases aligning to TRBD1. V gave up 4 bases and J gave up 3 bases; unmatched junction bases: 3. This CDR3 comprises 14 residues. From germline, CDR1 is LNHDA and CDR2 SQIVND (reference sequence). CDR3 bases: TGTGCCAGTAGTACGGACAGGGGATACTATGGCTACACCTTC. As protein: CASSTDRGYYGYTF.

The chain carries TRBV2 and TRBJ2-7, with D tentatively TRBD1 or TRBD2 (5 bases each). Trimming shortened V by 4 bases and J by 6 bases, and 19 bases separated the two germline ends. Germline CDR1 SNHLY, CDR2 FYNNEI. The CDR3 is made up of 15 amino acids. The chain's CDR3 is CASSGPGTPPREQYF. The CDR3 DNA is TGTGCCAGCAGTGGCCCCGGGACCCCACCCCGCGAGCAGTACTTC.

Ten or more counts support this clonotype. This chain uses TRBV2 with TRBJ1-5, with D maybe TRBD1 (5 bases). Germline values: CDR1 SNHLY, CDR2 FYNNEI. CDR3 length: 14 amino acids. Trimming stripped 7 bases from V and 5 bases from J, with 15 bases between. CDR3 residues: CASTQSMGDQPQHF. In DNA form, the CDR3 reads TGTGCCAGCACCCAGTCTATGGGGGATCAGCCCCAGCATTTT.

V gene TRBV30 combines with J gene TRBJ2-7; 7 bases line up with TRBD2. Germline lookup yields CDR1 GTSNPN and CDR2 SVGIG (reference sequence). J gave up 7 bases and V 5 bases, and 17 bases lay outside the gene matches. The CDR3 runs to 15 residues. CDR3 coding DNA: TGTGCCTGGGACTCCACGGCGGGAGCCTCGGGGGAGCAGTACTTC. This translates into CAWDSTAGASGEQYF.

This clonotype has a count of ten or more. Here the CDR3 DNA reads TGTGCCATCAGTGAGTCCCGGGGGACAGGGGTAAGCGAGCAGTACTTC. Encoded protein: CAISESRGTGVSEQYF. V usage is TRBV10-3 and J usage is TRBJ2-7; 10 bases map to TRBD1. With V trimmed by 0 bases and J by 6 bases, 8 bases remained unmatched. Germline values: CDR1 ENHRY, CDR2 SYGVKD. The CDR3 totals 16 residues.

This clonotype was counted only a few times. The genes are TRBV6-1 and TRBJ1-3; D unclear. From germline, CDR1 is MNHNS and CDR2 SASEGT. The CDR3 contains 14 residues. V was cut by 0 bases and J by 3 bases, with 6 bases left in between. The CDR3 reads CASSEAQFGNTIYF. DNA for the CDR3: TGTGCCAGCAGTGAAGCCCAGTTTGGAAACACCATATATTTT.

This clonotype was seen more than once but under ten times. The chain couples TRBV28 to TRBJ1-2, with TRBD1 matching 7 bases. V was pared by 4 bases and J by 7 bases, with 3 bases of the junction left unmatched. There are 12 residues in the CDR3. Germline CDR1 MDHEN, CDR2 SYDVKM. The CDR3 reads CASSSTGRGYTF. The CDR3 region has the DNA TGTGCCAGCAGTTCGACAGGGCGTGGCTACACCTTC.

This clonotype came up many times. V and J are TRBV30 and TRBJ2-7; 7 bases fit TRBD1. The CDR3 is 13 amino acids. From germline, CDR1 is GTSNPN and CDR2 SVGIG (reference sequence). V gave up 7 bases and J gave up 3 bases; unmatched junction bases: 9. CDR3 protein: CAFHRGEGYEQYF. The CDR3 DNA follows: TGTGCCTTTCACAGGGGAGAAGGCTACGAGCAGTACTTC.

The table lists this clonotype with many counts. The J gene is TRBJ1-5, the V gene TRBV6-1; TRBD1 agrees at 7 bases. V shed 4 bases, J shed 0 bases, and the junction held 6 bases outside the gene matches. CDR3 length: 16 amino acids. Germline CDR1 reads MNHNS; CDR2 reads SASEGT. The CDR3 DNA sequence: TGTGCCAGCAGTGCCGGACAGGAGATTAGCAATCAGCCCCAGCATTTT. It yields the protein CASSAGQEISNQPQHF.

This clonotype was picked up many times. The V call is TRBV7-2, the J call TRBJ2-4; D remains unclear. The CDR3 sequence is 13 residues long. CDR1 and CDR2 from the germline V gene are SGHTA and FQGNSA. Trimming cost V 2 bases and J 9 bases, with 11 bases left between them. This CDR3 reads CASSLYSQTIQYF. The CDR3 bases are TGTGCCAGCAGCTTATACAGTCAAACCATTCAGTACTTC. The whole variable domain, remainder taken from reference TRBV7-2 and TRBJ2-4, is GAGVSQSPSNKVTEKGKDVELRCDPISGHTALYWYRQSLGQGLEFLIYFQGNSAPDKSGLPSDRFSAERTGGSVSTLTIQRTQQEDSAVYLCASSLYSQTIQYFGAGTRLSVL.

The chain employs TRBV28 and TRBJ2-7, with 7 nucleotides matching TRBD2. The CDR3 runs 18 residues. The germline CDR1 and CDR2 sequences are MDHEN and SYDVKM. The ends lost 4 bases at V and 4 bases at J; junction bases unmatched: 19. CDR3 loop: CASSSLHLRTRSLYEQYF. CDR3 DNA: TGTGCCAGCAGTTCTCTCCACCTCCGGACTAGGTCCCTGTACGAGCAGTACTTC.

This chain connects TRBV19 to TRBJ1-5, with D unresolved. CDR1 and CDR2 (germline): LNHDA, SQIVND (reference sequence). The CDR3 runs 15 residues. V lost 1 base and J 0 bases, leaving 7 bases between the germline ends. The CDR3: CASSIAEYSNQPQHF. The CDR3 DNA is TGTGCCAGTAGTATAGCGGAGTATAGCAATCAGCCCCAGCATTTT.

This clonotype was seen at least ten times. The chain uses TRBV20-1 and TRBJ2-7, with 9 bases matching TRBD2. CDR1 and CDR2 from the germline V gene are DFQATT and SNEGSKA (reference sequence). This CDR3 spans 13 amino acids. V lost 7 bases and J lost 2; bases outside the gene matches: 6. The CDR3 reads CSVERGATYEQYF. CDR3 nucleotides: TGCAGTGTGGAGCGGGGGGCAACCTACGAGCAGTACTTC.

J is TRBJ1-1 and V is TRBV6-2 or TRBV6-3; 7 nucleotides match TRBD1. The CDR3 runs 14 residues. V lost 6 bases, J lost 4 bases, and 8 bases stayed unmatched. Germline V gene lookup returns CDR1 MNHEY and CDR2 SVGEGT. CDR3 sequence reads: CASSDRRGSTEAFF. DNA of the CDR3: TGTGCCAGCAGCGACCGCAGGGGGAGCACTGAAGCTTTCTTT.

This clonotype showed up just a few times. J is TRBJ1-1 and V is TRBV2; 9 bases match TRBD1. Germline CDR1 reads SNHLY; CDR2 reads FYNNEI. V was pared by 6 bases and J by 8 bases, with 7 bases of the junction left unmatched. CDR3 length equals 13 residues. CDR3 region: CASSRDRAAEAFF. CDR3 in DNA: TGTGCCAGCAGCCGGGACAGGGCGGCGGAAGCTTTCTTT.

This clonotype was counted ten times or more. V usage is TRBV6-2 or TRBV6-3 and J usage is TRBJ1-5; D unclear. Germline V gene data show CDR1 as MNHEY and CDR2 as SVGEGT. The germline V and J ends were trimmed by 6 bases and 2 bases, with 11 bases remaining between them. This CDR3 is 14 amino acids long. This CDR3 is CASRDPGGNQPQHF. DNA of the CDR3: TGTGCCAGCAGGGATCCCGGGGGCAATCAGCCCCAGCATTTT.

The chain links TRBV11-1 to TRBJ2-7; 9 bases line up with TRBD1. The CDR3 sequence is 19 residues long. Trimming cost V 4 bases and J 1 base; bases outside gene matches: 17. Germline V gene sequence: CDR1 SGHAT, CDR2 FQDESV (reference sequence). The CDR3 region is CASSYAGTGSSVVSYEQYF. The CDR3 DNA reads as TGTGCCAGCAGCTATGCCGGGACAGGGTCTTCAGTAGTTTCCTACGAGCAGTACTTC.

This clonotype was counted ten times or more. This could be a read error, since a much larger clone is one nucleotide away. The J gene is TRBJ1-5, the V gene TRBV6-2 or TRBV6-3; D not resolved. V lost 4 bases, J lost 2 bases, and 12 bases lay in between. The CDR3 is 15 amino acids. Germline CDR1 is MNHEY and CDR2 is SVGEGT. The CDR3 nucleotides read TGTGCCAGCAGTTTCGCATCGGGCGGCAATCAGCCCCAGCATTTT. Its translation is CASSFASGGNQPQHF.

The rearrangement links TRBV11-2 to TRBJ2-6; D call uncertain. Germline V lookup: CDR1 SGHAT, CDR2 FQNNGV. The CDR3 runs 17 residues. Trimming removed 2 bases from V and 0 bases from J, with 11 bases in between. The CDR3 loop is CASSLTATASGANVLTF. The CDR3 DNA follows: TGTGCCAGCAGCTTAACAGCCACCGCCTCTGGGGCCAACGTCCTGACTTTC.

This clonotype has at least ten counts. The chain links TRBV15 to TRBJ2-2, with 9 bases fitting TRBD2. V lost 0 bases and J lost 1; bases outside the gene matches: 0. This CDR3 region has 16 residues. Germline V gives CDR1 LNHNV, CDR2 YYDKDF (reference sequence). DNA for the CDR3: TGTGCCACCAGCAGAGATAGCGGGAGGAACACCGGGGAGCTGTTTTTT. It is translated as CATSRDSGRNTGELFF.

This clonotype was seen ten or more times. The V and J genes are TRBV12-3 or TRBV12-4 and TRBJ2-2; D may be TRBD2 (7 bases). V lost 11 bases and J lost 5, with 18 bases in between. This CDR3 spans 14 amino acids. The CDR3 coding sequence is TGTGCCGGGGGGGGCGGAGGGCCAACCGGGGAGCTGTTTTTT. It translates to CAGGGGGPTGELFF.

This clonotype has a count of ten or more. The genes are TRBV6-2 or TRBV6-3 and TRBJ2-7; D remains unclear. The V gene lost 6 bases and the J gene lost 8 bases, with 14 bases spanning the gap. The CDR3 loop spans 12 amino acids. In germline, CDR1 is MNHEY, CDR2 SVGEGT. CDR3 nucleotide sequence: TGTGCCAGCAGCCTTCTTATAGGGAAGCAGTACTTC. This sequence encodes CASSLLIGKQYF.